Described below is a single TCR beta chain sequence and its context. Its cognate antigen is unknown. V was clipped by 4 bases and J by 4 bases, with 14 bases between them. From germline, CDR1 is GTSNPN and CDR2 SVGIG (reference sequence). The CDR3 consists of 15 residues. This sample is part of a study of human versus mouse CDR3 diversity and MHC coevolution. Study conclusions and caveats: Most of the three human donors had the lowest clonal inequality.

This table comes from immunoSEQ multiplex PCR, and its TCRdb copy is limited to in-frame clones, with some not included. The repertoire consists of about 83,000 clones, with 85% to 95% occurring once and the leading ten covering roughly 0.16%. The receptor was isolated from a person aged 25 to 75 in good health. V is TRBV30 and J is TRBJ1-6; tentatively, D is TRBD1 (5 bases). Material for sequencing was naive CD4+ T cells from blood. The subset: CD45RO-negative CD62L-positive naive CD4 T cells. CDR3: CAWTGDRLYNSPLHF. Written as DNA, the CDR3 is TGTGCCTGGACCGGTGACAGACTGTATAATTCACCCCTCCACTTT.